This T cell receptor (beta chain) was observed in a study of regulatory T cells in long-lasting Graves disease (TCRdb year 2021). For the wider study: Newly diagnosed Graves' disease patients had taken antithyroid drugs for less than 3 months. Persistent Graves' disease patients were compared with newly diagnosed Graves' disease patients by peripheral blood TCR sequencing and RNA sequencing. The study was registered as a clinical trial and conducted in China. A total of roughly 35 samples underwent TCR sequencing: about 13 from persistent and around 20 from newly diagnosed Graves' disease patients. On the study overall, not on this receptor specifically: Sequencing and analysis were restricted to the TCR beta chain. The study examined only peripheral blood because the primary lesion, thyroid tissue, could not be accessed. Persistent disease showed preferential use of TRBV28, TRBJ1-2 and TRBJ2-5, whereas newly diagnosed disease favored TRBV20-1 and TRBJ2-1. A larger number of public clonotypes was shared among persistent patients (more than 2,500) than among newly diagnosed patients (about 990). The authors acknowledged the small sample size as a limitation that may reduce accuracy. Lower TCR Shannon entropy and fewer highly expanded clones were observed in persistent Graves' disease patients than in newly diagnosed patients, which suggested clonal expansion.

The library came from multiplex PCR. The instrument was an Illumina HiSeq 4000. To build TCR beta libraries, CDR3 regions were amplified by Arm-PCR using iRepertoire HTBI primers. Before sequencing, the PCR products went through gel purification. As for how the authors treated the data: Across samples, 60 to 75 TRBV and 13 to 15 TRBJ segments were identified and used for gene usage analysis of CDR3 amino acid clonotypes. COPE and FqMerger were used to merge the filtered high-quality paired reads into contigs. Contigs were aligned with BLAST to IMGT TRBV, TRBD and TRBJ reference genes, and CDR3 was defined per IMGT. Any clonotype with a frequency above 0.1% was counted as a highly expanded clone. Shannon entropy served as the measure of repertoire diversity, while the Gini coefficient captured V-J evenness. Public clonotypes were defined as clonotypes shared by more than one individual. TCRdb applied fastp at Q25 and MiXCR to the public reads, then kept only in-frame beta chains. Entries that share a CDR3 protein sequence are merged under the most common genes and DNA. TCRdb's processing, not the authors' own work, is the source of the V and J calls. The sample table records about 400,000 distinct CDR3 sequences; around 16% of these occur just once. The ten largest clones capture around 20% of the sample.

Concerning this clonotype itself: Its antigen has not been determined. No base quality values were provided; no much bigger clone lies one nucleotide off.

The time point label, read with the paper, signifies: newly diagnosed GD, antithyroid drugs for less than 3 months. RNA was extracted from PBMCs in TRIzol for both TCR sequencing and RNA sequencing. The diagnosis of Graves' disease was made according to American Thyroid Association guidelines. Patients for the study were recruited at an endocrinology department in Xi'an, China. Each patient gave roughly 10 milliliters of peripheral blood, collected in an EDTA anticoagulant tube. Ficoll Paque Plus density gradient separation was used to isolate PBMCs, and no additional T cell sorting was done. RNA quality was checked with an Agilent 2100 Bioanalyzer and agarose gel, and concentration with a NanoDrop 2000. Measured from the cysteine to the phenylalanine, the CDR3 is 17 residues long. Solely the CDR3 DNA is kept, with 51 bases framed from the first base. V is cut back by 0 bases and J by 4 bases, with 9 bases in the junction unmatched. According to the germline V gene (reference sequence), CDR1 reads DFQATT and CDR2 reads SNEGSKA.

The data were also submitted as part of a second study, on T cells in Graves' hyperthyroidism and ophthalmopathy. As that second paper reports: Stable Graves' hyperthyroidism was defined as no progression to ophthalmopathy during 18 months of follow-up. Hyperthyroidism patients were newly diagnosed, with disease duration under 2 months, and aged 18 to 65 years. Patients with uncontrolled infections, other autoimmune diseases, pregnancy or lactation were excluded. Diagnoses were based on clinical symptoms, serum thyroxine and TRAb, thyroid ultrasound and orbital computed tomography. For the first round of RT-PCR on the TCR CDR3, the HTBI primer set was used together with the Qiagen OneStep RT-PCR kit. Blood samples also contained most of the expanded thyroid clonotypes (frequency above 0.001), which suggests that blood repertoires may reflect thyroid immune responses. Ophthalmopathy was separated from stable hyperthyroidism by a 13 V-J signature model, with 85% to 90% sensitivity and about 81% specificity obtained in cross-validation and 80%/75% obtained in testing. During validation, the model predicted progression to ophthalmopathy a median of roughly 7.1 months ahead of onset, with approximately 71% sensitivity and under 85% specificity. A discovery cohort of fewer than 110 patients, about 44 with Graves' ophthalmopathy and roughly 59 with stable Graves' hyperthyroidism, was used to find distinguishing TCR V-J signatures. Whether ophthalmopathy could be predicted prospectively was tested in an independent validation cohort made up of under 20 hyperthyroidism patients plus 17 patients who later progressed to ophthalmopathy. The 100 or so discovery patients were divided at random into training and test sets in a 7:3 ratio. Thyroid tissue and blood T-cell repertoires from six Graves' hyperthyroidism patients were also compared in the study. Following sampling, methimazole starting at 30 mg daily was given to hyperthyroidism patients, and high-dose intravenous methylprednisolone was given to ophthalmopathy patients. The libraries were constructed in a second round of multiplex PCR and then size-selected and purified. The libraries were sequenced on an Illumina HiSeq2000 using paired-end 100 bp reads. Raw data were processed with SOAPnuke, discarding reads with adapters, uncalled bases, mean Phred below 15, or no exact constant-primer or identifier match. COPE v1.2.5 was used to merge high-quality paired reads, and clonotypes were defined as unique nucleotide sequences. MiTCR v1.1 was used to align clonotypes to the IMGT TRBV, TRBD and TRBJ reference segments. Only V-J combinations with frequency above 0.0001, covering about 99% of repertoires, were analysed. A TCS score was defined as the ratio between F50 (clonal expansion) and ExV (chaos), using BLOSUM62-based TCRdist between CDR3 peptides within each V-J. Welch's t-statistics and random forest reduced 514 V-J features to roughly 13, which were used in a naive Bayes classifier (R e1071). No statistical method was used to set the sample size in advance, and investigators knew the group allocation. TCR Vbeta CDR3 sequencing of some 140 peripheral blood samples (43 ophthalmopathy, 75 or so hyperthyroidism and approximately 17 progressor patients) is reported in the paper.

This material consisted of peripheral blood mononuclear cells (PBMCs), taken at new diagnosis, from a patient treated with antithyroid drugs. Recombination connected TRBV20-1 to TRBJ2-3, and TRBD2 matches 11 of the central bases. The receptor was isolated from a woman between 18 and 29 years old with Graves disease. Donor details come from another sample of the same person, matched by shared clones. The DNA reads as follows: TGCAGTGCTAGAGAAAGTAGCGGGGGGGCTCGGCCAGATACGCAGTATTTT. The translation is CSARESSGGARPDTQYF.